One sample yielded the 27 T cell receptor beta chains listed below, sequenced in a study of shared clonotypes between healthy human individuals. The assay was immunoSEQ multiplex PCR, and TCRdb's table has in-frame clones only and misses some. Of 2 million to 2.5 million clones listed, 90% to 97% are singletons. The specimen was naive CD4+ T cells sorted from blood. As to subset: CD45RA+ positively selected. These receptors were collected from a man aged 18 to 30 in good health.

A note on this clone: Other DNA sequences in this sample translate to the same CDR3. The rearrangement joins TRBV9 to TRBJ2-7; no clear D. From germline, CDR1 is SGDLS and CDR2 YYNGEE. The CDR3 runs to 14 residues. V dropped 2 bases and J dropped 0 bases, with 9 bases sitting between them. CDR3 nucleotides: TGTGCCAGCAGCGTCGCCGAAGGCTCCTACGAGCAGTACTTC. It specifies CASSVAEGSYEQYF.

V usage is TRBV7-9 and J usage is TRBJ2-7, with 9 bases identical to TRBD1. The junction had 11 bases not matched to a gene; V was cut back by 0 bases and J by 5 bases. The CDR3 runs to 17 residues. Germline lookup yields CDR1 SEHNR and CDR2 FQNEAQ (reference sequence). CDR3 bases: TGTGCCAGCAGCTTAGCTTATTCGGACAGGGGTTACCACGAGCAGTACTTC. As protein: CASSLAYSDRGYHEQYF.

As to this clone: The sample carries other DNA sequences with the same CDR3. This sequence joins TRBV7-9 and TRBJ1-3; D unresolved. Germline V lookup: CDR1 SEHNR, CDR2 FQNEAQ (reference sequence). CDR3 length: 12 amino acids. V shed 2 bases and J shed 4 bases, with 3 bases lying between them. The CDR3: CASSLQGNTIYF. The CDR3 region has the DNA TGTGCCAGCAGCTTACAGGGAAACACCATATATTTT.

As for this clone: The sample contains more than one DNA sequence encoding this CDR3. The V and J genes are TRBV5-6 and TRBJ2-7, with 10 positions matching TRBD1. Looked up from germline, CDR1 is SGHDT and CDR2 is YYEEEE. Trimming cost V 0 bases and J 2 bases; bases outside gene matches: 2. This CDR3 contains 15 residues. The chain's CDR3 is CASSLGDRGTYEQYF. The CDR3 coding sequence is TGTGCCAGCAGCTTGGGGGACAGGGGTACCTACGAGCAGTACTTC.

The chain carries TRBV6-5 and TRBJ2-4; 9 bases are a match to TRBD1. Trimming removed 5 bases from V and 2 bases from J; junction bases left unmatched: 4. CDR1 is MNHEY, CDR2 SVGAGI, per germline. CDR3 length: 15 amino acids. The CDR3 here is CASSRQGVPKNIQYF. Written as DNA, the CDR3 is TGTGCCAGCAGTCGACAGGGGGTACCCAAAAACATTCAGTACTTC.

The genes are TRBV10-2 and TRBJ2-3; D ambiguous. The CDR3 sequence is 11 residues long. V was pared by 5 bases and J by 7 bases, with 7 bases between. CDR1 and CDR2 from the germline V gene are WSHSY and SAAADI. Here the CDR3 DNA reads TGCGCCAGCAGTAGTCCTTATACGCAGTATTTT. Residues: CASSSPYTQYF.

J is TRBJ1-3 and V is TRBV5-4, with unresolved D. The CDR3 runs 15 residues. In germline, CDR1 is SGHNT, CDR2 YYREEE (reference sequence). The V end was cut by 0 bases, the J end by 0 bases, with 7 bases between. The CDR3 protein is CASSLAPVSGNTIYF. DNA of the CDR3: TGTGCCAGCAGCTTGGCTCCGGTCTCTGGAAACACCATATATTTT.

This clone was picked up one time. The genes are TRBV21-1 and TRBJ1-6. TRBV21-1 is annotated as a pseudogene. CDR3 length: 21 amino acids. CDR3 amino acids: CASSKNGAFGGLSSYNSPLHF. Here the CDR3 DNA reads TGTGCCAGCAGCAAAAATGGGGCATTTGGAGGGCTGAGCTCCTATAATTCACCCCTCCACTTT.

The chain combines TRBV10-2 with TRBJ2-2; TRBD2 aligns across 16 bases. CDR3 size: 21 residues. Germline V gives CDR1 WSHSY, CDR2 SAAADI. With 0 bases clipped from V and 6 bases from J, the junction kept 13 bases outside the gene matches. The CDR3 DNA reads TGCGCCAGCAGTGAGTCGGAAAGGGGACTAGCGGGAGGGGCCCGAGCCGGGGAGCTGTTTTTT. Amino acid sequence: CASSESERGLAGGARAGELFF.

This chain links TRBV11-2 with TRBJ1-4; possible D gene TRBD1, 6 bases. Germline V gives CDR1 SGHAT, CDR2 FQNNGV. The CDR3 extends over 18 amino acids. V was pared by 5 bases and J by 5 bases, with 24 bases between. DNA of the CDR3: TGTGCCAGCAGCCTACGCAATTATATCCGGACAGAGAATGAAAAACTGTTTTTT. Its translation is CASSLRNYIRTENEKLFF.

The genes are TRBV6-5 and TRBJ1-5; D not certain. Trimming removed 2 bases from V and 7 bases from J, with 9 bases in between. Per germline, CDR1 MNHEY and CDR2 SVGAGI. The CDR3 is 13 residues long. The CDR3 DNA reads TGTGCCAGCAGTTACCGGAAAGGACAGCCCCAGCATTTT. This gives the protein CASSYRKGQPQHF.

This clone occurred once. This chain's CDR3 is CASSGLEFALETQYF. The CDR3 DNA sequence: TGTGCCAGCAGCGGACTAGAATTCGCTCTGGAGACCCAGTACTTC. The chain has TRBV9 and TRBJ2-5, with a tentative D call TRBD2 (6 bases). The CDR3 is 15 amino acids. V was clipped by 3 bases and J by 5 bases, with 17 bases between them. Germline CDR1 and CDR2: SGDLS and YYNGEE.

This chain joins TRBV19 and TRBJ1-5; D gene uncertain. The V and J ends lost 7 bases and 3 bases respectively, with 10 bases between them. The CDR3 spans 13 residues. Germline lookup yields CDR1 LNHDA and CDR2 SQIVND (reference sequence). The DNA for the CDR3 is TGTGCCAGTACGTGGCAGATCAATCAGCCCCAGCATTTT. It encodes CASTWQINQPQHF.

The V and J genes are TRBV6-5 and TRBJ1-1, with D unclear. V gave up 5 bases and J gave up 1 base, with 8 bases separating them. CDR1 is MNHEY and CDR2 is SVGAGI in the germline V gene. This CDR3 comprises 13 residues. This chain's CDR3 is CASSETGNTEAFF. The CDR3 region has the DNA TGTGCCAGCAGTGAAACCGGGAACACTGAAGCTTTCTTT.

V gene TRBV28 combines with J gene TRBJ2-3, with D unclear. Germline assignment: CDR1 MDHEN and CDR2 SYDVKM. CDR3 length equals 12 residues. V lost 10 bases, J lost 4 bases, and 12 bases lay in between. The CDR3 here is CATQFMADTQYF. The CDR3 DNA reads as TGTGCCACCCAGTTTATGGCAGATACGCAGTATTTT.

The J gene is TRBJ2-1, the V gene TRBV5-1; tentatively, D is TRBD1 (8 bases). CDR1 and CDR2 (germline): SGHRS, YFSETQ. Deletions cut 0 bases from V and 1 base from J, with 14 bases between. This CDR3 is built from 17 residues. CDR3 coding DNA: TGCGCCAGCAGCTTGGGACAGGGGAGGGGATCCTACAATGAGCAGTTCTTC. It translates to CASSLGQGRGSYNEQFF.

The chain couples TRBV6-6 to TRBJ2-1; 8 bases fit TRBD1. Trimming removed 6 bases from V and 8 bases from J; junction bases left unmatched: 6. Germline V lookup: CDR1 MNHNY, CDR2 SVGAGI (reference sequence). CDR3 length equals 13 residues. The CDR3 spells CASRAGGSDEQFF. CDR3 coding DNA: TGTGCCAGCAGGGCAGGGGGCAGCGATGAGCAGTTCTTC.

The rearrangement links TRBV15 to TRBJ1-4, with D possibly matching TRBD1 (5 bases). The CDR3 runs 14 residues. Trimming removed 4 bases at V and 8 bases at J, with 14 bases between. The germline V gene encodes CDR1 LNHNV and CDR2 YYDKDF (reference sequence). CDR3 sequence (DNA): TGTGCCACCAGCAATCTGGGGGTCTGGGAAAAACTGTTTTTT. It translates to CATSNLGVWEKLFF.

The chain couples TRBV25-1 to TRBJ2-1, with TRBD2 identical over 7 bases. The V gene end was trimmed by 1 base and the J gene end by 2 bases; junction bases not matched to a gene: 11. Germline V gene lookup returns CDR1 MGHDK and CDR2 SYGVNS. This CDR3 has 18 residues. The chain's CDR3 is CASSESWGEGHTYNEQFF. The CDR3 coding sequence is TGTGCCAGCAGTGAATCATGGGGGGAGGGCCACACCTACAATGAGCAGTTCTTC.

The chain carries TRBV7-3 and TRBJ1-1; 8 bases agree with TRBD1. The CDR3 is made up of 15 amino acids. The germline gives CDR1 SGHTA, CDR2 FQGTGA. J was trimmed by 3 bases and V by 5 bases; bases with no gene match: 8. This CDR3 is CASSPGPGGYTEAFF. CDR3 DNA: TGTGCCAGCAGCCCCGGACCAGGGGGCTACACTGAAGCTTTCTTT.

This chain links TRBV7-3 with TRBJ2-7; perhaps TRBD1 as D (6 bases). Per germline, CDR1 SGHTA and CDR2 FQGTGA. The CDR3 is 15 residues long. V was trimmed by 3 bases and J by 0 bases, leaving 12 bases between them. The DNA for the CDR3 is TGTGCCAGCAGCTTCCCAGGGGTTCACTCCTACGAGCAGTACTTC. It codes for CASSFPGVHSYEQYF.

As regards this clone: This same CDR3 is encoded by further DNA sequences in the sample. This rearrangement joins TRBV18 to TRBJ1-5; D possibly corresponds to TRBD1 (6 bases). V lost 2 bases and J 7 bases, leaving 9 bases between the germline ends. There are 13 residues in the CDR3. The V gene's germline CDR1 is KGHSH and CDR2 LQKENI. The CDR3 spells CASSPGQNQPQHF. As DNA, the CDR3 is TGTGCCAGCTCACCAGGACAGAACCAGCCCCAGCATTTT.

This clone has only a few counts. The chain has TRBV6-1 and TRBJ1-6; unclear D gene. There are 12 residues in the CDR3. Germline V gene sequence: CDR1 MNHNS, CDR2 SASEGT. The V and J ends lost 5 bases and 10 bases respectively, with 9 bases between them. Here the CDR3 DNA reads TGTGCCAGCAGTATACCGACGTCACCCCTCCACTTT. Translated: CASSIPTSPLHF.

The CDR3 loop reads CASSQVYVAGYEQYF. CDR3 DNA: TGCGCCAGCAGCCAAGTGTATGTAGCCGGCTACGAGCAGTACTTC. The chain joins TRBV4-1 to TRBJ2-7; no clear D. CDR1 is MGHRA and CDR2 is YSYEKL in the germline V gene. This CDR3 has 15 amino acids. Trimming took 1 base from V and 3 from J, leaving 13 bases between them.

Turning to this clone: Other DNA sequences in this sample translate to the same CDR3. The CDR3 DNA is TGTGCCAGCAGTTTTGGGGGTGACTCCTACGAGCAGTACTTC. Translation: CASSFGGDSYEQYF. The chain has TRBV28 and TRBJ2-7, with D perhaps TRBD1 or TRBD2 (5 bases each). The CDR3 runs to 14 residues. Germline CDR1 MDHEN, CDR2 SYDVKM. The V gene lost 3 bases and the J gene lost 0 bases, with 9 bases spanning the gap.

This chain connects TRBV9 to TRBJ1-1; 8 nucleotides line up with TRBD1. The CDR3 runs to 14 residues. V was clipped by 4 bases and J by 1 base; unmatched bases: 3. Germline CDR1 and CDR2: SGDLS and YYNGEE. The CDR3 region has the DNA TGTGCCAGCAGCTTACAGGGGGGGAACACTGAAGCTTTCTTT. Encoded protein: CASSLQGGNTEAFF.

This chain links TRBV9 with TRBJ2-1; D is perhaps TRBD2 (6 bases). This CDR3 region has 17 residues. Germline CDR1 reads SGDLS; CDR2 reads YYNGEE. Between the trimmed V and J ends, which lost 0 bases and 0 bases, there was a span of 13 bases. The CDR3 protein is CASSVGFGGSSYNEQFF. The CDR3 coding sequence is TGTGCCAGCAGCGTAGGTTTCGGGGGAAGCTCCTACAATGAGCAGTTCTTC.